This TCR beta chain was captured in a study of T-cell memory formation after mild COVID-19. Study-level results: Clones that contracted from day 15 to 85 had balanced CD4/CD8; later expanders were CD4+ biased.

TCR alpha and TCR beta cDNA libraries with sample barcodes and UMIs came from 5'RACE using constant-segment primers. TCRdb redid the calling of the 5' RACE reads with MiXCR, one entry per CDR3 protein. The sample shows 110,000 to 150,000 distinct CDR3 sequences, around 15% of them seen only once. Worth noting for this clonotype: What it binds is not known.

The trim removed 6 bases at V and 5 bases at J, leaving 13 bases unmatched. The V gene's germline CDR1 is MNHEY and CDR2 SMNVEV (reference sequence). The CDR3 is made up of 16 amino acids. The clonotype originates from an adult woman who had mild COVID-19 (a few samples of this study predate the infection). Cell type and time point are not known. Material for sequencing was PBMCs or a T cell subset sorted from them (not recorded which). The rearrangement joins TRBV27 to TRBJ1-1; 9 nucleotides line up with TRBD1. CDR3: CASSRIPGQGETEAFF. CDR3 DNA sequence: TGTGCCAGCAGCAGAATTCCGGGACAGGGAGAGACTGAAGCTTTCTTT.